This is a list of T cell receptor beta chains from one sample in a study of blood T cell repertoires in COVID-19. TCRdb keeps only in-frame clones here, not all; method: immunoSEQ multiplex PCR. The data show hundreds of thousands of clones, roughly 82% seen once. Sequencing was done on a sample of peripheral blood. The receptors here all came from a woman between 70 and 85 years old with acute or convalescent COVID-19. The conserved cysteine and the conserved F or W are not part of the CDR3 here. Each record gives: CDR3 length, J gene, V gene, CDR3 protein.

13 TRBJ1-2 TRBV5-6 ASSLSGIYKYGYT
13 TRBJ2-1 TRBV3-1/TRBV3-2 ASSGTSGGYNEQF
13 TRBJ2-5 TRBV28 ASSPGTGGKETQY
11 TRBJ2-7 TRBV7-2 ASSFGTAYEQY
12 TRBJ1-1 TRBV9 ASSVAGLNTEAF
11 TRBJ1-1 TRBV28 ASALRGNTEAF
14 TRBJ2-4 TRBV5-4 ASSVAGGLAKNIQY
13 TRBJ2-2 TRBV5-1 ASSVTGGDTGELF
13 TRBJ1-6 TRBV18 ASSSAVTGNSPLH
11 TRBJ1-3 TRBV5-1 ASSDFSGNTIY
14 TRBJ2-7 TRBV28 ASYPKGTGGYYEQY
12 TRBJ2-7 TRBV4-3 ASSSGQGDGKQY
15 TRBJ2-1 TRBV18 ASSPAGGQSSYNEQF
12 TRBJ1-4 TRBV9 ASSVGAKHEKLF
13 TRBJ1-4 TRBV27 ASSYKGASNEKLF
14 TRBJ2-2 TRBV5-1 ASSVDTRANTGELF
15 TRBJ2-2 TRBV5-1 ASSLVSGGAYTGELF
13 TRBJ1-6 TRBV29-1 SVTTGGANNSPLH
11 TRBJ1-2 TRBV12-3/TRBV12-4 ASTTRNGYGYT
12 TRBJ2-3 TRBV6-2/TRBV6-3 ASSLDRSTDTQY
13 TRBJ2-7 TRBV4-1 ASSQDPQVSNEQY
13 TRBJ1-5 TRBV28 ASSGDLVRAQPQH